The 29 T cell receptor beta chains in this list originate from one sample, sequenced in a study of molecular identifiers for immune sequencing clone quantification. TCRdb re-analysed the PCR reads in MiXCR, keeping a single row per CDR3 protein. The sample carries roughly 320,000 distinct CDR3 sequences, about a fifth recorded once. The source material was naive CD8+ T cells from blood, with Jurkat cell RNA spiked in. Subset given: FACS-sorted CD8+CD4-CCR7+CD45RA+ naive T cells. The receptors here all came from a human donor in good health. Some libraries in this study had Jurkat cell RNA spiked in.

This clonotype turned up a few times. V is TRBV3-1 and J is TRBJ2-7; D not certain. Germline values: CDR1 LGHDT, CDR2 YNNKEL (reference sequence). Trimming cost V 1 base and J 3 bases, with 7 bases left between them. The CDR3 is 13 residues long. The CDR3 is CASSQGANYEQYF. In DNA, the CDR3 is TGTGCCAGCAGCCAAGGTGCCAACTACGAGCAGTACTTC.

This clonotype was picked up many times. The chain employs TRBV7-9 and TRBJ2-3, with TRBD2 matching over 7 bases. With 5 bases clipped from V and 2 bases from J, the junction kept 10 bases outside the gene matches. The CDR3 spans 16 residues. Germline lookup yields CDR1 SEHNR and CDR2 FQNEAQ (reference sequence). The CDR3 DNA is TGTGCCAGCAGCCCAGCCGGGACTACCGACACAGATACGCAGTATTTT. Its translation is CASSPAGTTDTDTQYF.

This clonotype was counted many times. The chain carries TRBV7-9 and TRBJ2-7; 8 bases match TRBD1. The CDR3 extends over 13 amino acids. The ends lost 5 bases at V and 6 bases at J; junction bases unmatched: 6. In germline, CDR1 is SEHNR, CDR2 FQNEAQ (reference sequence). The CDR3 DNA sequence: TGTGCCAGCAGCGCTGACAGGGGACCCGAGCAGTACTTC. This translates into CASSADRGPEQYF.

This clonotype was picked up a small number of times. The CDR3 is CASSLWTGDTGELFF. The CDR3 coding sequence is TGTGCCAGCAGTTTATGGACAGGGGACACCGGGGAGCTGTTTTTT. The chain is built from TRBV27 and TRBJ2-2; 9 bases agree with TRBD1. Germline CDR1 MNHEY, CDR2 SMNVEV (reference sequence). This CDR3 comprises 15 residues. V gave up 1 base and J gave up 3 bases; unmatched junction bases: 0.

This clonotype was counted many times. The V call is TRBV14, the J call TRBJ1-2, with 9 bases lining up with TRBD1. V dropped 4 bases and J dropped 2; count of bases not matched to a gene: 5. This CDR3 has 15 residues. Germline V gene data show CDR1 as SGHDN and CDR2 as FVKESK. CDR3 DNA: TGTGCCAGCAGCCCCCTCGGACAGGGGAACTATGGCTACACCTTC. It codes for CASSPLGQGNYGYTF.

Comments on this clonotype: A much larger clone is a single base away; this may be a read error. This chain joins TRBV6-6 and TRBJ2-3, with 7 bases aligning to TRBD2. The CDR3 covers 17 residues. Germline V CDR1 and CDR2: MNHNY, SVGAGI (reference sequence). CDR3 coding DNA: TGTGCCAGCGGTTACCTTCCCTCGGGGGGTCGGACAGATACGCAGTATTTT. This codes for CASGYLPSGGRTDTQYF.

The chain carries TRBV2 and TRBJ2-2, with D hard to call. CDR1 and CDR2 (germline): SNHLY, FYNNEI. The CDR3 spans 13 residues. V shed 4 bases and J shed 6 bases, with 9 bases lying between them. CDR3 DNA: TGTGCCAGCAGTGTTCCGGGCTCCGGGGAGCTGTTTTTT. As protein: CASSVPGSGELFF.

The chain carries TRBV2 and TRBJ2-7; no definite D call. This CDR3 region has 12 residues. V was trimmed by 1 base and J by 1 base, leaving 2 bases between them. Germline assignment: CDR1 SNHLY and CDR2 FYNNEI. The CDR3 reads CASSEGSYEQYF. DNA of the CDR3: TGTGCCAGCAGTGAAGGATCCTACGAGCAGTACTTC.

This clonotype was seen repeatedly, ten times or more. The chain links TRBV6-5 to TRBJ2-7, with TRBD1 matching over 7 bases. V lost 2 bases to trimming and J lost 6 bases; unmatched junction nucleotides: 4. The CDR3 sequence is 13 residues long. CDR1 MNHEY and CDR2 SVGAGI come from the germline V gene. CDR3 coding DNA: TGTGCCAGCAGTTACGAGGGGGCACTCGAGCAGTACTTC. It encodes CASSYEGALEQYF.

This clonotype was detected only once. Being one base from a much bigger clone, this may be a read error. The chain links TRBV7-9 to TRBJ2-1; no definite D call. V was cut by 5 bases and J by 7 bases, with 12 bases left in between. This CDR3 region has 13 residues. Germline V CDR1 and CDR2: SEHNR, FQNEAQ (reference sequence). CDR3 nucleotide sequence: TGTGCCAGCAGCCCCAACCCTGGGAATGAGCAGTTCTTC. Translating it yields CASSPNPGNEQFF.

This chain joins TRBV28 and TRBJ2-2; a possible D gene is TRBD2 (5 bases). Germline assignment: CDR1 MDHEN and CDR2 SYDVKM. This CDR3 spans 13 amino acids. With 3 bases removed from V and 9 bases from J, the gap between germline ends came to 11 bases. CDR3 in DNA: TGTGCCAGCAGTTTCACGGGAACCAGGGAGCTGTTTTTT. Translation: CASSFTGTRELFF. Complete variable domain (other parts from reference TRBV28 and TRBJ2-2): DVKVTQSSRYLVKRTGEKVFLECVQDMDHENMFWYRQDPGLGLRLIYFSYDVKMKEKGDIPEGYSVSREKKERFSLILESASTNQTSMYLCASSFTGTRELFFGEGSRLTVL.

This clonotype occurred many times. This rearrangement joins TRBV7-6 to TRBJ1-1, with no clear D. CDR3 size: 16 residues. V was trimmed by 1 base and J by 4 bases, leaving 16 bases between them. Germline V gives CDR1 SGHVS, CDR2 FNYEAQ. In DNA form, the CDR3 reads TGTGCCAGCAGCTTAGTACGAGCGAGGGAGGGCACTGAAGCTTTCTTT. Translating it yields CASSLVRAREGTEAFF.

This clonotype was picked up many times. J is TRBJ2-1 and V is TRBV4-3; D gene ambiguous. V gave up 3 bases and J gave up 2 bases, with 5 bases separating them. This CDR3 spans 13 amino acids. CDR1 is LGHNA and CDR2 is YSLEER in the germline V gene. Written as DNA, the CDR3 is TGCGCCAGCAGCCAGGGGACCTACAATGAGCAGTTCTTC. It yields the protein CASSQGTYNEQFF.

This clonotype was recorded at least ten times. The V gene is TRBV29-1, the J gene TRBJ2-2; D call uncertain. Germline assignment: CDR1 SQVTM and CDR2 ANQGSEA. The CDR3 has 14 amino acids. V was shortened by 3 bases and J by 5 bases, with 13 bases between the two germline ends. The CDR3: CSVEYRTGTGELFF. The CDR3, as DNA: TGCAGCGTTGAGTATCGCACTGGGACCGGGGAGCTGTTTTTT.

This clonotype was found many times. The chain combines TRBV7-2 with TRBJ2-5; 9 bases are shared with TRBD2. With 6 bases clipped from V and 0 bases from J, the junction kept 14 bases outside the gene matches. The CDR3 consists of 18 residues. Per germline, CDR1 SGHTA and CDR2 FQGNSA. The CDR3 loop is CASSQQVWLAGYQETQYF. In nucleotides, the CDR3 is TGTGCCAGCAGTCAACAAGTATGGCTAGCGGGGTACCAAGAGACCCAGTACTTC.

Details on this clonotype: A much larger clone differs by one base, so this may be a read error. V and J are TRBV9 and TRBJ2-7; 7 bases map to TRBD1. J lost 3 bases, V lost 4 bases, and 4 bases had no gene match. CDR3 size: 13 residues. Per the germline V gene, CDR1 is SGDLS and CDR2 is YYNGEE. The CDR3 is CASSWDSLYEQYF. The CDR3 DNA is TGTGCCAGCAGCTGGGACAGCCTCTACGAGCAGTACTTC.

This clonotype was observed at least ten times. This chain uses TRBV27 with TRBJ1-1, with D maybe TRBD1 (5 bases). Germline V gene data show CDR1 as MNHEY and CDR2 as SMNVEV (reference sequence). Trimming shortened V by 5 bases and J by 6 bases, and 16 bases separated the two germline ends. The CDR3 has 14 amino acids. The CDR3, as DNA: TGTGCCAGCAGTCCCTGGAAGGGGCTGTCTGAAGCTTTCTTT. Translating gives CASSPWKGLSEAFF.

This clonotype was observed many times. The chain employs TRBV27 and TRBJ2-5, with D unclear. This CDR3 contains 15 residues. Germline V gives CDR1 MNHEY, CDR2 SMNVEV (reference sequence). V dropped 1 base and J dropped 2 bases, with 11 bases sitting between them. CDR3 in DNA: TGTGCCAGCAGTTTATTAAGTCGCAGTCAAGAGACCCAGTACTTC. This sequence encodes CASSLLSRSQETQYF.

This clonotype was observed many times. V is TRBV27 and J is TRBJ2-7, with D maybe TRBD2 (6 bases). From germline, CDR1 is MNHEY and CDR2 SMNVEV (reference sequence). V lost 9 bases and J 3 bases, leaving 15 bases between the germline ends. This CDR3 has 13 residues. This CDR3 reads CASTSSRGYEQYF. The CDR3 region has the DNA TGTGCCAGTACCTCGTCGCGGGGCTACGAGCAGTACTTC.

Many counts were recorded for this clonotype. V gene TRBV19 combines with J gene TRBJ1-5, with D unresolved. The CDR3 totals 13 residues. Germline V gene lookup returns CDR1 LNHDA and CDR2 SQIVND (reference sequence). Trimming removed 9 bases from V and 2 bases from J, with 11 bases in between. This CDR3 is CASQDGGNQPQHF. The CDR3 coding sequence is TGTGCCAGCCAAGACGGAGGCAATCAGCCCCAGCATTTT.

This clonotype was seen ten or more times. The V gene is TRBV5-1, the J gene TRBJ2-3, with D unclear. The V end lost 1 base, the J end lost 6 bases, and 18 bases lay between the germline ends. This CDR3 is 16 amino acids long. Germline CDR1 SGHRS, CDR2 YFSETQ. This CDR3 is CASSLTGDTVWDTQYF. As DNA, the CDR3 is TGCGCCAGCAGCTTGACTGGCGACACAGTTTGGGATACGCAGTATTTT.

This chain links TRBV6-2 or TRBV6-3 with TRBJ1-6; D remains unclear. V lost 6 bases and J lost 1, with 13 bases in between. Looked up from germline, CDR1 is MNHEY and CDR2 is SVGEGT. The CDR3 is 16 amino acids. The CDR3 sequence: CASSGDGGSYNSPLHF. For the CDR3, the DNA is TGTGCCAGCAGCGGAGACGGTGGATCCTATAATTCACCCCTCCACTTT.

As concerns this clonotype: This may be a read error, as it is one base from a much larger clone. This sequence joins TRBV4-3 and TRBJ2-3; D ambiguous. The CDR3 length is 15 residues. The germline CDR1 and CDR2 sequences are LGHNA and YSLEER. The CDR3 loop reads CASGQERGMTDTQYF. CDR3 DNA sequence: TGCGCCAGCGGCCAAGAACGTGGGATGACAGATACGCAGTATTTT.

About this clonotype itself: A much bigger clone sits one base away, suggesting this may be a read error. The chain combines TRBV11-2 with TRBJ2-5; D may match TRBD1 or TRBD2 (5 bases each). This CDR3 has 11 amino acids. Germline V gene lookup returns CDR1 SGHAT and CDR2 FQNNGV. In DNA, the CDR3 is TGTGCCAGCAGCGATTTGGGGACCCAGTGCTTC. Translation gives CASSDLGTQCF. Complete variable domain (other parts from reference TRBV11-2 and TRBJ2-5): EAGVAQSPRYKIIEKRQSVAFWCNPISGHATLYWYQQILGQGPKLLIQFQNNGVVDDSQLPKDRFSAERLKGVDSTLKIQPAKLEDSAVYLCASSDLGTQCFGPGTRLLVL.

This clonotype was detected many times. This sequence joins TRBV7-9 and TRBJ2-7; TRBD2 aligns across 7 bases. The CDR3 has 13 amino acids. The J segment lost 3 bases and the V segment lost 3 bases, leaving 2 bases of the junction unmatched. Germline V gives CDR1 SEHNR, CDR2 FQNEAQ (reference sequence). CDR3 loop: CASSFPSGYEQYF. CDR3 sequence (DNA): TGTGCCAGCAGCTTCCCTAGCGGCTACGAGCAGTACTTC. The whole variable domain, filled in from reference TRBV7-9 and TRBJ2-7, reads DTGVSQNPRHKITKRGQNVTFRCDPISEHNRLYWYRQTLGQGPEFLTYFQNEAQLEKSRLLSDRFSAERPKGSFSTLEIQRTEQGDSAMYLCASSFPSGYEQYFGPGTRLTVT.

In regard to this clonotype: A much more abundant neighbour one base away suggests this may be a read error. This chain joins TRBV5-3 and TRBJ2-7; D uncertain. TRBV5-3 counts as an open reading frame of uncertain function. The CDR3 runs to 12 residues. The CDR3 spells CSSSSYSSEQYF. The CDR3 bases are TGTTCCAGCAGCTCGTACTCGAGCGAGCAGTACTTC.

This clonotype was detected only a few times. The chain has TRBV12-3 or TRBV12-4 and TRBJ1-1; D ambiguous. The CDR3 extends over 16 amino acids. The V gene lost 1 base and the J gene lost 2 bases, with 14 bases spanning the gap. CDR3 in DNA: TGTGCCAGCAGTTTAGTGCCAGCTCCCGGCAACACTGAAGCTTTCTTT. This translates into CASSLVPAPGNTEAFF.

Regarding this clonotype: The junction shows a germline mismatch at one end, possibly a read error. The CDR3 nucleotides are TGTGCCAGCAGCTTAGATACGTGGACGGAAGACCAAGAGGCCCAGTACTTC. The encoded protein is CASSLDTWTEDQEAQYF. The genes are TRBV7-2 and TRBJ2-5; D remains unclear. The germline CDR1 and CDR2 sequences are SGHTA and FQGNSA. This CDR3 has 17 residues.

The chain couples TRBV6-6 to TRBJ2-3; 11 nucleotides match TRBD2. From germline, CDR1 is MNHNY and CDR2 SVGAGI (reference sequence). The CDR3 runs to 16 residues. V trimming: 4 bases; J trimming: 7 bases; junction bases outside the gene matches: 10. The CDR3 is CASSSLAGGLLNTQYF. As DNA, the CDR3 is TGTGCCAGCAGTTCCCTAGCGGGGGGACTGCTAAATACGCAGTATTTT.